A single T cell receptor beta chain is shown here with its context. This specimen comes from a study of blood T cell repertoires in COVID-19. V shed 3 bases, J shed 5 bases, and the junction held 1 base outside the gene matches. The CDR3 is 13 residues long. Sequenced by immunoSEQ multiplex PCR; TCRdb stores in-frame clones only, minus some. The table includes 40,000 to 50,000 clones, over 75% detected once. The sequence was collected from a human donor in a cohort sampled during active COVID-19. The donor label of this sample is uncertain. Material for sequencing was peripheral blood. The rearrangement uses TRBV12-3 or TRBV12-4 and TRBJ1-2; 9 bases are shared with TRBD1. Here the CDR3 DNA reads TGTGCCAGCAGTTTGGGACAGGGATATGGCTACACCTTC. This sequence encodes CASSLGQGYGYTF.